This T cell receptor beta chain was profiled in a study of identifying expanded T cells in peripheral blood. Findings of the study overall: Variance in clone template counts between two-week samples significantly increased with total template count across all healthy donors. Approximately 1.1 clones differed between technical replicates, versus about 16 and 19 over time.

The CDR3 has 14 residues. Trimming left V 1 base short and J 2 bases short, with 6 bases between. Germline V CDR1 and CDR2: GTSNPN, SVGIG (reference sequence). During the collection period, no donor immune events like infections were recorded. As concerns this clone: Its antigen is not known.

Assay used: immunoSEQ multiplex PCR; TCRdb lists only in-frame clones, some missing. The data contain over 90,000 clones, over 75% of them seen just once; the ten biggest clones take up approximately 5%. This sequence joins TRBV30 and TRBJ2-6; no definite D call. The receptor's source is a person between 18 and 75 years old in good health. The sequenced sample consisted of blood. This chain's CDR3 is CAWSEGTGANVLTF. As DNA, the CDR3 is TGTGCCTGGAGTGAAGGGACTGGGGCCAACGTCCTGACTTTC.